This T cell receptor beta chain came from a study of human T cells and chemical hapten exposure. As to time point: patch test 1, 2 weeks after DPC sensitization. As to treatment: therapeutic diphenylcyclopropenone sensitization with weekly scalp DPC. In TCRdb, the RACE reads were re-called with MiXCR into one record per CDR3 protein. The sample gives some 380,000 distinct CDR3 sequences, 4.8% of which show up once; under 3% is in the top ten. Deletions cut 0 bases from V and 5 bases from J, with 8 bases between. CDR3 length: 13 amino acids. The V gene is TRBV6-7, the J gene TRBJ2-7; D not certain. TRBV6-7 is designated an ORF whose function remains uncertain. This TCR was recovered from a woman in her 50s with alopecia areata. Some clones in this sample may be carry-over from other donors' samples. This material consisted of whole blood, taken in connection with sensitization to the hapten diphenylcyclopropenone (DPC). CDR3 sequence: CASSYSPFDEQYF. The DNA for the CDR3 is TGTGCCAGCAGTTACTCCCCTTTCGACGAGCAGTACTTC.